Listed below are T cell receptor beta chains from one sample, sequenced in a study of identical twins. TCRdb fed the 5' RACE reads into MiXCR, producing one record per CDR3 protein. The data contain some 1,600,000 distinct CDR3 sequences, roughly 35% of them seen just once; the ten biggest clones take up about 0.25%. The sample taken for sequencing was cord blood. Every receptor here comes from a newborn girl in good health. Both conserved end residues are part of each CDR3.

v_call	j_call	cdr3_aa
TRBV20-1	TRBJ2-1	CSESASGDNEQFF
TRBV27	TRBJ2-1	CASSQMIRALYNEQFF
TRBV9	TRBJ2-3	CASSVAPGADTQYF
TRBV20-1	TRBJ2-7	CSASRSGGAYEQYF
TRBV12-3/TRBV12-4	TRBJ2-2	CASSLAGLGNPGELFF
TRBV6-6	TRBJ1-1	CASTPSTGGTTEAFF
TRBV6-1	TRBJ2-7	CASSERVSPYEQYF
TRBV7-2	TRBJ2-3	CASSSGLAGTSTDTQYF
TRBV9	.	CASSTGWVGGRMVETQYF
TRBV29-1	TRBJ1-1	CSHRAGTEAFF
TRBV29-1	TRBJ2-1	CSVPRRRDNERFF
TRBV13	TRBJ1-3	CASSPRTGWNTIYF
TRBV3-1	TRBJ2-1	CASSQALTRLANEQFF
TRBV5-1	TRBJ2-1	CASSLRSLTGGTYNEQFF
TRBV28	TRBJ2-7	CASSQIRVFYEQYF
TRBV18	TRBJ2-1	CASSPGRYSYNEQFF
TRBV27	TRBJ1-2	CASRRSDYGYTF
TRBV12-5	TRBJ2-5	CASAGIQETQYF
TRBV15	TRBJ2-7	CATASLEETYEQYF
TRBV10-3	TRBJ2-1	CAIRGQGGDEQFF
TRBV6-2/TRBV6-3	TRBJ2-4	CASSYSTKTGLAKNIQYF
TRBV7-9	TRBJ2-1	CAGSSGTSLSYNEQFF
TRBV20-1	TRBJ1-5	CSARPLAGHSNQPQHF
TRBV5-1	TRBJ2-1	CASRYSGYNEQFF
TRBV20-1	TRBJ1-6	CSAREFSLPGSPLHF
TRBV5-1	TRBJ2-3	CASSPPRLALRTDTQYF
TRBV4-2	TRBJ2-1	CASSQGGIRGWPYNEQFF
TRBV4-2	TRBJ2-5	CASSKTGLRYGQYF
TRBV18	.	CASSPVAGTSYNEQYF
TRBV4-2	TRBJ2-6	CASSQDLRNGANVLTF
TRBV27	TRBJ2-7	CASMGHSYEQYF
TRBV20-1	TRBJ2-7	CSATDREQYEQYF
TRBV5-1	TRBJ2-7	CASSLPPSGSVYEQYF
TRBV20-1	TRBJ2-5	CSADRWRGTKETQYF
TRBV20-1	TRBJ1-2	CSARDDRPHGYTF
TRBV20-1	TRBJ1-3	CSARDGAFSGNTIYF
TRBV5-1	TRBJ2-5	CASSSSGEEIQYF
TRBV5-1	TRBJ2-1	CASSLTSGASYNEQFF
TRBV12-3/TRBV12-4	TRBJ2-5	CASTGYRVEETQYF
TRBV6-6	TRBJ1-2	CASSYSGSSANYGYTF
TRBV12-5	TRBJ2-1	CASGLGTSGSNEQFF
TRBV18	TRBJ2-3	CASSPRKDTQYF
TRBV10-3	TRBJ2-2	CAISELDYTGELFF
TRBV6-5	TRBJ2-4	CASRTSGKNIQYF
TRBV11-2	TRBJ1-2	CASSSLRPYGYTF
TRBV9	.	CASTPMDRGSEQYF
TRBV7-2	TRBJ2-1	CASSPGLVPNEQFF
TRBV7-9	.	CASSLGGADRHLIEQYF
TRBV7-8	TRBJ1-5	CASSLDRTGEYQPQHF
TRBV24-1	TRBJ2-1	CATSHLDEQFF